A selection of T cell receptor beta chains follows, all from one sample in a study of blood T cell repertoires in COVID-19. Sequencing used immunoSEQ multiplex PCR; TCRdb keeps in-frame clones, though not all of them. The sample lists about 170,000 clones; more than 70% were seen once. The sequencing input was peripheral blood. The origin of the receptors is a man aged 50-59 years who had recovered from COVID-19. CDR3s include the opening cysteine and the closing phenylalanine or tryptophan. Fields, in order: clone size, D gene, J gene, V gene, CDR3 length, CDR3 DNA, CDR3 protein. The D gene is left open where the match is weak. Clone sizes are given selectively: once, few, many, or a class where the clone is expanded.

clone_size: once; d_call: TRBD1; j_call: TRBJ2-1; v_call: TRBV7-3; cdr3_length: 15; cdr3_nt: TGTGCCAGCAGCTTCAGACAGGGAGCTTACAATGAGCAGTTCTTC; cdr3_aa: CASSFRQGAYNEQFF
clone_size: .; d_call: TRBD1; j_call: TRBJ1-2; v_call: TRBV18; cdr3_length: 13; cdr3_nt: TGTGCCAGCTCACCTGACAGGGATTATGGCTACACCTTC; cdr3_aa: CASSPDRDYGYTF
clone_size: .; d_call: .; j_call: TRBJ1-2; v_call: TRBV10-3; cdr3_length: 14; cdr3_nt: TGTGCCATCAGTGAGTCGGCGGGGAACTATGGCTACACCTTC; cdr3_aa: CAISESAGNYGYTF
clone_size: .; d_call: TRBD1; j_call: TRBJ1-2; v_call: TRBV11-1; cdr3_length: 15; cdr3_nt: TGTGCCAGCAGCCACACCGGGACAGAATTATATGGCTACACCTTC; cdr3_aa: CASSHTGTELYGYTF
clone_size: .; d_call: TRBD1; j_call: TRBJ1-2; v_call: TRBV19; cdr3_length: 12; cdr3_nt: TGTGCCAGTAGTAGGACAGGGGATGGCTACACCTTC; cdr3_aa: CASSRTGDGYTF
clone_size: .; d_call: .; j_call: TRBJ2-5; v_call: TRBV10-1; cdr3_length: 13; cdr3_nt: TGCGCCAGCAGTGTTCTTCCCCGAGAGACCCAGTACTTC; cdr3_aa: CASSVLPRETQYF
clone_size: .; d_call: .; j_call: TRBJ1-1; v_call: TRBV5-1; cdr3_length: 15; cdr3_nt: TGCGCCAGCAGCTTGGGCGAAAAAGGGGGCACTGAAGCTTTCTTT; cdr3_aa: CASSLGEKGGTEAFF
clone_size: .; d_call: .; j_call: TRBJ1-6; v_call: TRBV21-1; cdr3_length: 12; cdr3_nt: TGTGCCAGCAGCGCCAGGCATTCACCCCTCCACTTT; cdr3_aa: CASSARHSPLHF
clone_size: .; d_call: .; j_call: TRBJ1-1; v_call: TRBV11-2; cdr3_length: 17; cdr3_nt: TGTGCCAGCAGCTTAGAGGGAGGGGTAATATCGAACACTGAAGCTTTCTTT; cdr3_aa: CASSLEGGVISNTEAFF
clone_size: .; d_call: TRBD1; j_call: TRBJ1-5; v_call: TRBV5-8; cdr3_length: 16; cdr3_nt: TGTGCCAGCAGCTTGTACTTGGACAGGGACAATCAGCCCCAGCATTTT; cdr3_aa: CASSLYLDRDNQPQHF
clone_size: .; d_call: .; j_call: TRBJ1-4; v_call: TRBV28; cdr3_length: 15; cdr3_nt: TGTGCCAGCAGTTTTGTGAGGAACCCTAATGAAAAACTGTTTTTT; cdr3_aa: CASSFVRNPNEKLFF
clone_size: .; d_call: .; j_call: TRBJ1-4; v_call: TRBV30; cdr3_length: 13; cdr3_nt: TGTGCCTGGAGTACAGCAACTAATGAAAAACTGTTTTTT; cdr3_aa: CAWSTATNEKLFF
clone_size: .; d_call: .; j_call: TRBJ1-1; v_call: TRBV2; cdr3_length: 14; cdr3_nt: TGTGCCAGCAGGGCGGACACCATGAACACTGAAGCTTTCTTT; cdr3_aa: CASRADTMNTEAFF
clone_size: .; d_call: TRBD1; j_call: TRBJ2-1; v_call: TRBV7-2; cdr3_length: 18; cdr3_nt: TGTGCCAGCAGCTTAGTCCGCTCGGGACAGGGGGCGATGAATGAGCAGTTCTTC; cdr3_aa: CASSLVRSGQGAMNEQFF
clone_size: .; d_call: TRBD2; j_call: TRBJ2-1; v_call: TRBV7-2; cdr3_length: 19; cdr3_nt: TGTGCCAGCAGCTTTCCTGTTGGGACTAGCGGACCCTCCTACAATGAGCAGTTCTTC; cdr3_aa: CASSFPVGTSGPSYNEQFF
clone_size: .; d_call: TRBD1; j_call: TRBJ2-1; v_call: TRBV5-1; cdr3_length: 14; cdr3_nt: TGCGCCAGCAGCTCGGGACAGTCCTACAATGAGCAGTTCTTC; cdr3_aa: CASSSGQSYNEQFF
clone_size: .; d_call: .; j_call: TRBJ2-7; v_call: TRBV28; cdr3_length: 13; cdr3_nt: TGTGCCAGCTCCGCGTTAAATCCCTACGAGCAGTACTTC; cdr3_aa: CASSALNPYEQYF
clone_size: .; d_call: .; j_call: TRBJ1-3; v_call: TRBV6-5; cdr3_length: 15; cdr3_nt: TGTGCCAGCATCTCGACAGGAATCGCTGGAAACACCATATATTTT; cdr3_aa: CASISTGIAGNTIYF
clone_size: .; d_call: .; j_call: TRBJ1-2; v_call: TRBV18; cdr3_length: 15; cdr3_nt: TGTGCCAGCTCACCCCCGGCAGGGGTTAACTATGGCTACACCTTC; cdr3_aa: CASSPPAGVNYGYTF
clone_size: few; d_call: TRBD1; j_call: TRBJ1-6; v_call: TRBV6-2/TRBV6-3; cdr3_length: 17; cdr3_nt: TGTGCCAGCAGCCCGCGGACAGGGATAACCTATAATTCACCCCTCCACTTT; cdr3_aa: CASSPRTGITYNSPLHF
clone_size: .; d_call: .; j_call: TRBJ2-7; v_call: TRBV5-5; cdr3_length: 15; cdr3_nt: TGTGCCAGCAGCCTGTGGCAACCCCAGTCCTACGAGCAGTACTTC; cdr3_aa: CASSLWQPQSYEQYF
clone_size: few; d_call: TRBD1; j_call: TRBJ1-5; v_call: TRBV7-9; cdr3_length: 15; cdr3_nt: TGTGCCAGCAGCGCGACAGGGGGCGGCAATCAGCCCCAGCATTTT; cdr3_aa: CASSATGGGNQPQHF
clone_size: .; d_call: TRBD2; j_call: TRBJ2-3; v_call: TRBV6-5; cdr3_length: 16; cdr3_nt: TGTGCCAGCAGTTACTCGCGGGGGGCGGGCACAGATACGCAGTATTTT; cdr3_aa: CASSYSRGAGTDTQYF
clone_size: .; d_call: .; j_call: TRBJ2-3; v_call: TRBV2; cdr3_length: 14; cdr3_nt: TGTGCCAGCAGTCCTAAGGGGCCCACAGATACGCAGTATTTT; cdr3_aa: CASSPKGPTDTQYF
clone_size: .; d_call: .; j_call: TRBJ1-1; v_call: TRBV5-1; cdr3_length: 12; cdr3_nt: TGCGCCAGCAGCGGCATCAACACTGAAGCTTTCTTT; cdr3_aa: CASSGINTEAFF
clone_size: .; d_call: TRBD2; j_call: TRBJ2-1; v_call: TRBV3-1/TRBV3-2; cdr3_length: 18; cdr3_nt: TGTGCCAGCAGCCAAGGAAAATTTGCGGGAGCCACCCACAATGAGCAGTTCTTC; cdr3_aa: CASSQGKFAGATHNEQFF
clone_size: .; d_call: .; j_call: TRBJ1-3; v_call: TRBV5-1; cdr3_length: 16; cdr3_nt: TGCGCCAGCAGCTTGGGTCCCACGGGCTCTGGAAACACCATATATTTT; cdr3_aa: CASSLGPTGSGNTIYF